This T cell receptor beta chain was profiled in a study of blood T cells in healthy people across ages. The authors ran a second PCR of 7 to 11 cycles using a sample-barcoded 5' primer and a J-beta primer mix. Unique molecular identifiers of 12 random nucleotides labeled each cDNA. TCRdb re-analysed the 5' RACE reads in MiXCR, keeping a single row per CDR3 protein. There are 800,000 to 950,000 distinct CDR3 sequences in the sample; 36% occur only once, and 13% lies in the top ten. A word on this clonotype: Germline is not matched at one junction end, which may reflect a read error.

The CDR3 has 13 amino acids. Germline CDR1 is SSHAT and CDR2 is FNYEAQ (reference sequence). The sample was blood. The rearrangement links TRBV7-7 to TRBJ2-1, with 8 nucleotides matching TRBD1. The source is a man between 18 and 35 years old in good health. The CDR3 protein is CASSADRGDEQFF. CDR3 DNA sequence: TGTGCTAGCAGCGCTGACAGGGGTGATGAGCAGTTCTTC.